These 2 T cell receptor beta chains originate from one sample sequenced in a study of T cells in tuberculosis. Repertoires were generated with immunoSEQ multiplex PCR, while TCRdb's copy carries only in-frame clones and drops some. The sample holds around 10,000 clones, 85% to 95% seen once. Sequenced sample: PBMCs. Receptors were obtained from an adult with tuberculosis.

The chain recombines TRBV5-6 with TRBJ2-5; D is perhaps TRBD2 (6 bases). The CDR3 is 14 amino acids. From germline, CDR1 is SGHDT and CDR2 YYEEEE. V was shortened by 0 bases and J by 2 bases, with 8 bases between the two germline ends. The CDR3 DNA reads as TGTGCCAGCAGCTTGGAGGGGAGGCAAGAGACCCAGTACTTC. Translating it yields CASSLEGRQETQYF.

V is TRBV2 and J is TRBJ2-5, with D possibly being TRBD2 (6 bases). This CDR3 comprises 15 residues. Germline CDR1 SNHLY, CDR2 FYNNEI. The V gene lost 9 bases and the J gene lost 1 base, with 18 bases spanning the gap. Here the CDR3 DNA reads TGTGCCAGTAATTCCCGGGACTCTCTCCAAGAGACCCAGTACTTC. This gives the protein CASNSRDSLQETQYF.